The 31 T cell receptor beta chains presented below share a single source sample, sequenced in a study of blood T cell repertoires in COVID-19. Repertoires were generated with immunoSEQ multiplex PCR, while TCRdb's copy carries only in-frame clones and drops some. This sample yields a few hundred thousand clones, of which roughly 86% are seen a single time; roughly 9.8% belongs to the top ten. Sequencing input: peripheral blood. Receptor source: a man aged 40-49 years who had recovered from COVID-19.

V usage is TRBV30 and J usage is TRBJ2-3, with TRBD2 as a possible D gene (6 bases). The CDR3 contains 13 residues. Per the germline V gene, CDR1 is GTSNPN and CDR2 is SVGIG (reference sequence). V gave up 3 bases and J gave up 10 bases, with 17 bases separating them. CDR3 protein: CAWRAGSSDPQYF. CDR3 in DNA: TGTGCCTGGAGGGCGGGATCTAGCGATCCGCAGTATTTT.

The chain joins TRBV12-5 to TRBJ1-2, with D unresolved. The CDR3 sequence is 14 residues long. Trimming cost V 2 bases and J 6 bases, with 13 bases left between them. Germline V gives CDR1 LGHNT, CDR2 FRNRAP. The DNA for the CDR3 is TGTGCTAGTGGTTTGTCACTTGGCGGGGATGGCTACACCTTC. Translation: CASGLSLGGDGYTF.

This rearrangement joins TRBV7-8 to TRBJ1-2; 12 bases agree with TRBD1. Trimming cost V 1 base and J 5 bases; bases outside gene matches: 5. The CDR3 is made up of 16 amino acids. From germline, CDR1 is SGHVS and CDR2 FQNEAQ. DNA of the CDR3: TGTGCCAGCAGCTTAGGATGGGACAGGGGGCAATATGGCTACACCTTC. This translates into CASSLGWDRGQYGYTF.

The V call is TRBV7-8, the J call TRBJ2-1; TRBD1 matches 11 bases. This CDR3 has 16 amino acids. Trimming cost V 4 bases and J 2 bases; bases outside gene matches: 4. Germline V gene data show CDR1 as SGHVS and CDR2 as FQNEAQ. In DNA form, the CDR3 reads TGTGCCAGCAGCTCCGGGACAGGGGGAACCTACAATGAGCAGTTCTTC. Its protein is CASSSGTGGTYNEQFF.

The chain uses TRBV5-4 and TRBJ1-1; 10 bases are a match to TRBD1. Trimming at V came to 5 bases and at J to 0 bases, leaving 10 bases not matched to a gene. The CDR3 is 17 amino acids. CDR1 is SGHNT, CDR2 YYREEE, per germline (reference sequence). CDR3 protein: CASRPPGQGSMNTEAFF. The CDR3 nucleotides are TGTGCCAGCAGACCACCGGGACAGGGGTCGATGAACACTGAAGCTTTCTTT.

The chain recombines TRBV2 with TRBJ1-6; no firm D call. Germline V gene lookup returns CDR1 SNHLY and CDR2 FYNNEI. Between the trimmed V and J ends, which lost 5 bases and 17 bases, there was a span of 16 bases. There are 12 residues in the CDR3. The CDR3 loop is CASSRKSGIFHF. In DNA, the CDR3 is TGTGCCAGCAGTCGAAAAAGCGGGATTTTCCACTTT.

The chain links TRBV2 to TRBJ2-1, with 10 bases aligning to TRBD2. V lost 10 bases and J lost 4; bases outside the gene matches: 4. The CDR3 length is 13 residues. CDR1 is SNHLY, CDR2 FYNNEI, per germline. CDR3 in amino acids: CATGTSEYNEQFF. The CDR3 region has the DNA TGTGCCACCGGGACTAGCGAATACAATGAGCAGTTCTTC.

This clone was counted once. The chain links TRBV19 to TRBJ2-3; tentative D call: TRBD1 (5 bases). V dropped 7 bases and J dropped 2 bases, with 10 bases sitting between them. Germline lookup yields CDR1 LNHDA and CDR2 SQIVND (reference sequence). This CDR3 spans 13 amino acids. DNA of the CDR3: TGTGCCAGTAAGGTCAGGGCCACAGATACGCAGTATTTT. Translating it yields CASKVRATDTQYF.

The chain joins TRBV11-2 to TRBJ1-1; D is unclear. In germline, CDR1 is SGHAT, CDR2 FQNNGV. V was clipped by 2 bases and J by 1 base, with 20 bases between them. This CDR3 region has 18 residues. CDR3 DNA: TGTGCCAGCAGCTTAAGTTTGGCATCGGGGATGACGAACACTGAAGCTTTCTTT. Its translation: CASSLSLASGMTNTEAFF.

The chain is built from TRBV4-3 and TRBJ2-7; 7 positions match TRBD2. This CDR3 is built from 15 residues. Trimming removed 4 bases from V and 4 bases from J; junction bases left unmatched: 10. CDR1 LGHNA and CDR2 YSLEER come from the germline V gene. CDR3 in amino acids: CASSPEAGLRYEQYF. The CDR3 DNA follows: TGCGCCAGCAGCCCCGAGGCGGGACTAAGATACGAGCAGTACTTC.

The rearrangement uses TRBV5-1 and TRBJ2-7, with 11 bases that match TRBD2. Losses at the gene ends were 2 bases for V and 1 base for J; bases not matched to a gene: 2. Germline V gives CDR1 SGHRS, CDR2 YFSETQ. The CDR3 is made up of 15 amino acids. This CDR3 reads CASSFSSGGSYEQYF. CDR3 sequence (DNA): TGCGCCAGCAGCTTCTCTAGCGGGGGGTCCTACGAGCAGTACTTC.

This clone was observed once. This chain uses TRBV6-2 or TRBV6-3 with TRBJ2-5; TRBD2 agrees at 8 bases. CDR3 length: 15 residues. V lost 2 bases, J lost 0 bases, and 2 bases stayed unmatched. CDR1 MNHEY and CDR2 SVGEGT come from the germline V gene. CDR3 in DNA: TGTGCCAGCAGTTACGGGACTAGGGACCAAGAGACCCAGTACTTC. Translating gives CASSYGTRDQETQYF.

The rearrangement links TRBV12-5 to TRBJ2-5; possible D gene TRBD1, 6 bases. Germline values: CDR1 LGHNT, CDR2 FRNRAP. The CDR3 has 16 residues. The V gene lost 7 bases and the J gene lost 5 bases, with 23 bases spanning the gap. The CDR3: CASAAPRRSQGETQYF. Here the CDR3 DNA reads TGTGCTAGTGCCGCACCCCGGAGGAGCCAGGGGGAGACCCAGTACTTC.

This sequence joins TRBV5-4 and TRBJ2-1, with D possibly matching TRBD1 (5 bases). This CDR3 is built from 13 residues. Germline CDR1 reads SGHNT; CDR2 reads YYREEE (reference sequence). V was trimmed by 1 base and J by 8 bases, leaving 10 bases between them. Here the CDR3 reads CASSLLSGYEQFF. CDR3 sequence (DNA): TGTGCCAGCAGCTTGCTGTCAGGGTATGAGCAGTTCTTC.

The rearrangement links TRBV11-3 to TRBJ2-3; D unresolved. Germline V gene sequence: CDR1 SGHNT, CDR2 YENEEA. CDR3 length: 11 residues. Deletions cut 3 bases from V and 5 bases from J, with 3 bases between. Written as DNA, the CDR3 is TGTGCCAGCAGCTTCAGAGATACGCAGTATTTT. Its translation: CASSFRDTQYF.

The V and J genes are TRBV4-3 and TRBJ1-2, with TRBD1 matching 8 bases. The CDR3 contains 15 residues. J gave up 4 bases and V 1 base, and 5 bases lay outside the gene matches. Germline V gene lookup returns CDR1 LGHNA and CDR2 YSLEER. DNA of the CDR3: TGCGCCAGCAGCCAAGCCAGGGGGCGCTTCTATGGCTACACCTTC. It yields the protein CASSQARGRFYGYTF.

This chain connects TRBV2 to TRBJ1-6, with 8 bases lining up with TRBD1. This CDR3 spans 14 amino acids. Losses at the gene ends were 5 bases for V and 10 bases for J; bases not matched to a gene: 7. The germline gives CDR1 SNHLY, CDR2 FYNNEI. As DNA, the CDR3 is TGTGCCAGCAGTATCGACAGGGGAGTGTCACCCCTCCACTTT. This gives the protein CASSIDRGVSPLHF.

This clone has a handful of counts. The genes are TRBV5-6 and TRBJ2-7; D is possibly TRBD1 (5 bases). There are 15 residues in the CDR3. Germline CDR1 and CDR2: SGHDT and YYEEEE. The V gene lost 5 bases and the J gene lost 2 bases, with 17 bases spanning the gap. The CDR3 region has the DNA TGTGCCAGCAGTCGGATCGACAGCTCCACCTACGAGCAGTACTTC. Its translation is CASSRIDSSTYEQYF.

V is TRBV24-1 and J is TRBJ2-7, with D tentatively TRBD1 (5 bases). This CDR3 contains 16 residues. Germline CDR1 KGHDR, CDR2 SFDVKD. V was pared by 2 bases and J by 0 bases, with 13 bases between. The CDR3 nucleotides read TGTGCCACCAGTGATTGGGGCAGGGCGCCCTCCTACGAGCAGTACTTC. This translates into CATSDWGRAPSYEQYF.

The V and J genes are TRBV5-1 and TRBJ2-2; no clear D gene. CDR3 length equals 13 residues. Germline loops: CDR1 SGHRS, CDR2 YFSETQ. V lost 4 bases to trimming and J lost 6 bases, with 10 bases between them. CDR3 protein: CASSARGPGELFF. CDR3 in DNA: TGCGCCAGCAGCGCTCGTGGCCCCGGGGAGCTGTTTTTT.

The V and J genes are TRBV7-9 and TRBJ1-5; maybe TRBD1 (5 bases). CDR1 and CDR2 from the germline V gene are SEHNR and FQNEAQ (reference sequence). V was clipped by 5 bases and J by 3 bases, with 8 bases between them. The CDR3 consists of 13 residues. CDR3 in amino acids: CASSVGPNQPQHF. CDR3 bases: TGTGCCAGCAGCGTGGGGCCCAATCAGCCCCAGCATTTT. Combining the CDR3 with reference TRBV7-9 and TRBJ1-5 gives the whole variable domain DTGVSQNPRHKITKRGQNVTFRCDPISEHNRLYWYRQTLGQGPEFLTYFQNEAQLEKSRLLSDRFSAERPKGSFSTLEIQRTEQGDSAMYLCASSVGPNQPQHFGDGTRLSIL.

The chain joins TRBV11-2 to TRBJ2-5; TRBD2 matches 9 bases. J was trimmed by 5 bases and V by 3 bases; bases with no gene match: 13. The CDR3 extends over 17 amino acids. Germline values: CDR1 SGHAT, CDR2 FQNNGV. The CDR3 loop reads CASSLLGRGRAVETQYF. Here the CDR3 DNA reads TGTGCCAGCAGCTTGTTGGGGCGCGGGAGGGCCGTCGAGACCCAGTACTTC.

V usage is TRBV4-3 and J usage is TRBJ2-7, with 12 bases fitting TRBD2. From germline, CDR1 is LGHNA and CDR2 YSLEER. This CDR3 has 15 amino acids. Trimming took 1 base from V and 5 from J; bases not matched to a gene: 3. CDR3 sequence (DNA): TGCGCCAGCAGCCAAGGACTAGCGGGAGACGACGAGCAGTACTTC. This translates into CASSQGLAGDDEQYF.

This clone has just a few counts. In DNA form, the CDR3 reads TGTGCCAGCAGTGCAGGGTACGAACAGACCCAGTACTTC. Translation: CASSAGYEQTQYF. V is TRBV12-3 or TRBV12-4 and J is TRBJ2-5, with TRBD1 as a possible D gene (5 bases). The V end was cut by 5 bases, the J end by 6 bases, with 13 bases between. This CDR3 has 13 amino acids.

The chain couples TRBV19 to TRBJ1-5; TRBD1 is a possible D gene (5 bases). Germline-derived CDR1 and CDR2 are LNHDA and SQIVND (reference sequence). The CDR3 is 17 residues long. V was clipped by 6 bases and J by 0 bases, with 18 bases between them. CDR3 DNA sequence: TGTGCCAGTAGCCCGAGATTAGCAGGGTCTAGCAATCAGCCCCAGCATTTT. Its protein product is CASSPRLAGSSNQPQHF.

CDR3 nucleotide sequence: TGTGCCAGCAGTTTGGGGCGGGGTGGCTACACCTTC. This codes for CASSLGRGGYTF. The V gene is TRBV12-3 or TRBV12-4, the J gene TRBJ1-2; a weak D match, TRBD1 (5 bases). V was pared by 3 bases and J by 7 bases, with 9 bases between. The CDR3 consists of 12 residues.

This clone was seen a handful of times. V usage is TRBV19 and J usage is TRBJ1-2; D is undetermined. V lost 6 bases and J 5 bases, leaving 22 bases between the germline ends. Per germline, CDR1 LNHDA and CDR2 SQIVND (reference sequence). The CDR3 loop spans 16 amino acids. CDR3 DNA sequence: TGTGCCAGTAGCCCTAACGGCAGGCGTAGAACTTATGGCTACACCTTC. Protein product: CASSPNGRRRTYGYTF.

V usage is TRBV5-8 and J usage is TRBJ2-1; D is perhaps TRBD2 (7 bases). CDR3 size: 16 residues. Trimming took off 6 bases at V and 0 bases at J, with 16 bases between the two ends. Germline V gene data show CDR1 as SGHTS and CDR2 as YDEGEE. CDR3: CASTRGARSSYNEQFF. The CDR3 DNA follows: TGTGCCAGCACCCGGGGGGCGCGGAGCTCCTACAATGAGCAGTTCTTC.

The chain combines TRBV7-2 with TRBJ1-2, with a weak D call TRBD1 (6 bases). The germline V gene encodes CDR1 SGHTA and CDR2 FQGNSA. V lost 5 bases and J 5 bases, leaving 15 bases between the germline ends. The CDR3 totals 14 residues. The CDR3 DNA reads TGTGCCAGCAGCCGGGACCCCCAGGGGTATGGCTACACCTTC. It yields the protein CASSRDPQGYGYTF.

The chain couples TRBV6-4 to TRBJ2-5; TRBD2 agrees at 9 bases. Trimming cost V 3 bases and J 5 bases; bases outside gene matches: 7. The CDR3 is made up of 15 amino acids. Germline assignment: CDR1 MRHNA and CDR2 SNTAGT. The CDR3 region has the DNA TGTGCCAGCAGTGAAAGCGGGGGGCCACGGGAGACCCAGTACTTC. Translating gives CASSESGGPRETQYF.

The chain couples TRBV4-2 to TRBJ2-4; 12 bases match TRBD2. Germline V gene sequence: CDR1 LGHNA, CDR2 YNFKEQ. This CDR3 comprises 16 residues. V shed 4 bases, J shed 2 bases, and the junction held 3 bases outside the gene matches. DNA of the CDR3: TGTGCCAGCAGCCCTCTAGCGGGAGGGACCAAAAACATTCAGTACTTC. Protein: CASSPLAGGTKNIQYF.